The TCR beta chain under discussion was sequenced for a study of blood T cell repertoires in COVID-19. Study-level information: From the United States, Italy and Spain came samples of acute and convalescent COVID-19. PBMCs, B-cell-depleted T cells, or T cells were the source of the cDNA or gDNA that made up the material.

CDR1 is SGHNT and CDR2 is YYREEE in the germline V gene (reference sequence). The CDR3 has 15 amino acids. V lost 2 bases and J lost 3; bases outside the gene matches: 7. The table lists this clone with a few counts. Methods used by the authors: By means of reference gene primer amplification, nucleated cell counts were estimated. TCRdb keeps only in-frame clones here, not all; method: immunoSEQ multiplex PCR. The DNA was the basis for D and trimming; V, J and clone size are from that table. The sample has roughly 300,000 clones, roughly 90% seen once. The receptor comes from a man between 18 and 35 years old who had recovered from COVID-19. Sequencing was performed on peripheral blood. The genes are TRBV5-4 and TRBJ1-1, with TRBD1 matching 7 bases. The DNA of the CDR3 is TGTGCCAGCAGCTTTCGGACAGGCTGGGACACTGAAGCTTTCTTT. Translated: CASSFRTGWDTEAFF.